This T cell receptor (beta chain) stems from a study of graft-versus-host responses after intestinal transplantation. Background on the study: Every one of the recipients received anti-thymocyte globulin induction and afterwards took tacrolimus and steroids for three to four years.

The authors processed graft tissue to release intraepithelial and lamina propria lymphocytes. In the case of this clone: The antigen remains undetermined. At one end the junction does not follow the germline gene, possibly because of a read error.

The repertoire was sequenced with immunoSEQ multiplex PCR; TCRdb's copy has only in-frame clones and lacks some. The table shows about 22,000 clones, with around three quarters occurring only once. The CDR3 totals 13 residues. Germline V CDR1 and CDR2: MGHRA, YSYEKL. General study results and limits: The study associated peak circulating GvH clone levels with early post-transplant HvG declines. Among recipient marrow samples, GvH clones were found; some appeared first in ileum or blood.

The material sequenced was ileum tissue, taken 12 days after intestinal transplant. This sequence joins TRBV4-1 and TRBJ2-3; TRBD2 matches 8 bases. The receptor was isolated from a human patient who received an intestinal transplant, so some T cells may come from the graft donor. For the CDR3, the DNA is TGTGCCAGCAGCCAAGGGCTAGCGGGTACGCAGTATTTT. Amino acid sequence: CASSQGLAGTQYF.